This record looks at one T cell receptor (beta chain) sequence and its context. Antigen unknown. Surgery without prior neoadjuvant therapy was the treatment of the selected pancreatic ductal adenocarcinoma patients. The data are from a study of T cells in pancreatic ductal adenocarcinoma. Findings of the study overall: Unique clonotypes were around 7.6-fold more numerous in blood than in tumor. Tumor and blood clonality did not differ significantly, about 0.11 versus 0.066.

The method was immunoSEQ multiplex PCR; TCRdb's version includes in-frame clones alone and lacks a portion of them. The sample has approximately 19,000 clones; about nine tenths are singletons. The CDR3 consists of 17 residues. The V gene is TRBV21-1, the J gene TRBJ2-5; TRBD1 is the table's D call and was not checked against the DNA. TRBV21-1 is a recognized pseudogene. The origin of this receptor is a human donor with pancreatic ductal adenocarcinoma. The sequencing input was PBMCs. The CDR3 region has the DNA TGTGCCAGCAGCAAAGATCATCCAGGGGCGACCCAAGAGACCCAGTACTTC. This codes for CASSKDHPGATQETQYF.